The 20 T cell receptor beta chains below were found in one sample sequenced in a study of cytomegalovirus exposure and HLA in healthy donors. PCR employed 60 Vbeta and 13 Jbeta primers. The data were produced by immunoSEQ multiplex PCR, yet TCRdb's version contains in-frame clones alone and is incomplete. The sample lists approximately 220,000 clones; over 75% were seen once. The source material was PBMCs. The receptors stem from a male donor in good health and CMV-seronegative.

The CDR3 sequence: CASEQYLDQPQHF. CDR3 DNA sequence: TGTGCCAGCGAACAATACCTCGATCAGCCCCAGCATTTT. The chain carries TRBV28 and TRBJ1-5; D remains ambiguous. Germline lookup yields CDR1 MDHEN and CDR2 SYDVKM. V lost 8 bases and J lost 5, with 13 bases in between. There are 13 residues in the CDR3.

The chain carries TRBV18 and TRBJ1-1, with D maybe TRBD1 (6 bases). The V and J ends lost 0 bases and 5 bases respectively, with 10 bases between them. Germline-derived CDR1 and CDR2 are KGHSH and LQKENI. CDR3 length equals 14 residues. CDR3 amino acids: CASSPPNRVTEAFF. The CDR3 DNA reads TGTGCCAGCTCACCACCGAACAGGGTGACTGAAGCTTTCTTT.

The gene calls are TRBV5-1 and TRBJ1-2, with a weak D call TRBD1 (5 bases). This CDR3 has 13 residues. CDR1 and CDR2 (germline): SGHRS, YFSETQ. V was cut by 5 bases and J by 2 bases, with 10 bases left in between. The CDR3 sequence: CASRGPSNYGYTF. The DNA of the CDR3 is TGCGCCAGCAGGGGGCCCAGCAACTATGGCTACACCTTC.

The chain is built from TRBV11-3 and TRBJ1-1, with a weak D call TRBD1 (6 bases). Between the trimmed V and J ends, which lost 5 bases and 1 base, there was a span of 8 bases. The CDR3 is 13 amino acids. From germline, CDR1 is SGHNT and CDR2 YENEEA. The CDR3 is CASSQQGNTEAFF. CDR3 DNA sequence: TGTGCCAGCAGCCAACAGGGGAACACTGAAGCTTTCTTT.

CDR3 amino acids: CASSLVLGLAGVNEQYF. CDR3 sequence (DNA): TGTGCCAGCAGCTTAGTATTGGGACTAGCGGGAGTGAATGAGCAGTACTTC. V usage is TRBV7-8 and J usage is TRBJ2-5; 14 nucleotides match TRBD2. CDR1 is SGHVS and CDR2 is FQNEAQ in the germline V gene. The length of the CDR3 is 17 residues. V dropped 1 base and J dropped 11; count of bases not matched to a gene: 12.

This clone was counted a single time. The rearrangement uses TRBV27 and TRBJ1-5, with a tentative D call TRBD1 (6 bases). Germline V CDR1 and CDR2: MNHEY, SMNVEV (reference sequence). The CDR3 spans 17 residues. V was clipped by 0 bases and J by 0 bases, with 12 bases between them. The CDR3 nucleotides are TGTGCCAGCAGTTTATCTGCAGGGGATTATAGCAATCAGCCCCAGCATTTT. This codes for CASSLSAGDYSNQPQHF.

The chain is built from TRBV9 and TRBJ2-3, with TRBD1 matching over 8 bases. The V gene's germline CDR1 is SGDLS and CDR2 YYNGEE. Germline trimming cut 4 bases from V and 0 bases from J; bases unmatched to any gene: 10. CDR3 length: 17 residues. Written as DNA, the CDR3 is TGTGCCAGCAGCTTCCTACCCGGGACAGGTAGCACAGATACGCAGTATTTT. This sequence encodes CASSFLPGTGSTDTQYF.

In the case of this clone: One junction end disagrees with the germline gene, perhaps due to a read error. This chain joins TRBV7-9 and TRBJ1-4, with unresolved D. Germline CDR1 reads SEHNR; CDR2 reads FQNEAQ (reference sequence). CDR3 size: 14 residues. Here the CDR3 reads CSSSPATFNEKLFF. The CDR3 bases are TGTTCCAGCAGCCCAGCGACTTTTAATGAAAAACTGTTTTTT.

This clone came up a few times. V usage is TRBV7-2 and J usage is TRBJ2-5; TRBD1 might be the D (6 bases). V dropped 1 base and J dropped 5 bases, with 11 bases sitting between them. The CDR3 runs 14 residues. Per germline, CDR1 SGHTA and CDR2 FQGNSA. The CDR3 DNA follows: TGTGCCAGCAGCTTAGGCAGGGGTGCCGAGACCCAGTACTTC. The encoded protein is CASSLGRGAETQYF. The entire variable domain, with the rest obtained from reference TRBV7-2 and TRBJ2-5, is as follows: GAGVSQSPSNKVTEKGKDVELRCDPISGHTALYWYRQSLGQGLEFLIYFQGNSAPDKSGLPSDRFSAERTGGSVSTLTIQRTQQEDSAVYLCASSLGRGAETQYFGPGTRLLVL.

Only one count was recorded for this clone. This chain links TRBV5-8 with TRBJ2-7; 8 nucleotides agree with TRBD1. The V and J ends lost 4 bases and 1 base, in that order; junction bases with no gene match: 4. Germline CDR1 reads SGHTS; CDR2 reads YDEGEE. CDR3 length: 14 amino acids. The CDR3 nucleotides read TGTGCCAGCAGCCCCGGGACAGGATCCTACGAGCAGTACTTC. Residues: CASSPGTGSYEQYF.

The rearrangement joins TRBV4-3 to TRBJ1-1; TRBD1 matches 7 bases. There are 14 residues in the CDR3. The V gene's germline CDR1 is LGHNA and CDR2 YSLEER. J was trimmed by 1 base and V by 4 bases; bases with no gene match: 3. The CDR3 DNA reads as TGCGCCAGCAGCCCTCGGGACAGGAACACTGAAGCTTTCTTT. It codes for CASSPRDRNTEAFF.

This chain links TRBV7-9 with TRBJ2-7, with TRBD1 matching 7 bases. This CDR3 has 13 residues. V shed 4 bases and J 3 bases; nucleotides not matched to a gene: 3. Germline CDR1 SEHNR, CDR2 FQNEAQ (reference sequence). The CDR3 here is CASSYPGGYEQYF. In DNA form, the CDR3 reads TGTGCCAGCAGCTACCCAGGGGGCTACGAGCAGTACTTC.

This chain joins TRBV5-4 and TRBJ2-7, with a weak D call TRBD2 (7 bases). Germline values: CDR1 SGHNT, CDR2 YYREEE (reference sequence). The CDR3 sequence is 16 residues long. The germline V and J ends were trimmed by 4 bases and 4 bases, with 21 bases remaining between them. In DNA, the CDR3 is TGTGCCAGCAGCCCTACCTGGGTGGGGGGGCTTTACGAGCAGTACTTC. It translates to CASSPTWVGGLYEQYF.

This clone was picked up a small number of times. CDR3 sequence (DNA): TGTGCCAGCAGTGACAACTACGAGCAGTACTTC. It codes for CASSDNYEQYF. The rearrangement links TRBV6-1 to TRBJ2-7, with no clear D. Trimming removed 3 bases from V and 3 bases from J, with 3 bases in between. This CDR3 has 11 residues. Germline V gene lookup returns CDR1 MNHNS and CDR2 SASEGT.

The V call is TRBV7-8, the J call TRBJ2-3; 10 nucleotides match TRBD2. With 4 bases clipped from V and 6 bases from J, the junction kept 7 bases outside the gene matches. Germline CDR1 SGHVS, CDR2 FQNEAQ. The CDR3 has 15 amino acids. Written as DNA, the CDR3 is TGTGCCAGCAGCTCGCGGACTAGCGGAGGGGATACGCAGTATTTT. Residues: CASSSRTSGGDTQYF.

Concerning this clone itself: Germline is not matched at one junction end, which may reflect a read error. The J gene is TRBJ2-5, the V gene TRBV7-9; 7 bases fit TRBD1. CDR3 size: 14 residues. Germline CDR1 reads SEHNR; CDR2 reads FQNEAQ (reference sequence). The CDR3 bases are TGTTCCAGCGTCGCAGGGGGTAGCATAGAGACCCAGTACTTC. This encodes CSSVAGGSIETQYF. Based on the CDR3 plus reference TRBV7-9 and TRBJ2-5, the full variable domain is DTGVSQNPRHKITKRGQNVTFRCDPISEHNRLYWYRQTLGQGPEFLTYFQNEAQLEKSRLLSDRFSAERPKGSFSTLEIQRTEQGDSAMYLCSSVAGGSIETQYFGPGTRLLVL.

The genes are TRBV4-3 and TRBJ2-2; 10 bases are a match to TRBD2. CDR1 and CDR2 (germline): LGHNA, YSLEER. There are 18 residues in the CDR3. J gave up 4 bases and V 3 bases, and 11 bases lay outside the gene matches. Here the CDR3 reads CASSHPELAGASTGELFF. As DNA, the CDR3 is TGCGCCAGCAGCCATCCTGAGCTAGCGGGGGCCAGCACCGGGGAGCTGTTTTTT.

This rearrangement joins TRBV14 to TRBJ2-7, with D possibly matching TRBD2 (5 bases). V was pared by 1 base and J by 2 bases, with 15 bases between. CDR1 and CDR2 from the germline V gene are SGHDN and FVKESK. This CDR3 is built from 16 residues. The CDR3 sequence is CASSQAHPGIAYEQYF. The CDR3 DNA reads TGTGCCAGCAGCCAAGCCCACCCCGGGATCGCCTACGAGCAGTACTTC.

The chain has TRBV2 and TRBJ2-5, with a possible D match to TRBD2 (5 bases). CDR1 and CDR2 (germline): SNHLY, FYNNEI. V was trimmed by 1 base and J by 5 bases, leaving 11 bases between them. The CDR3 extends over 14 amino acids. The DNA for the CDR3 is TGTGCCAGCAGTGAAGATAAATCGGGGGAGACCCAGTACTTC. It specifies CASSEDKSGETQYF.

The rearrangement links TRBV7-2 to TRBJ2-3; D is unclear. Deletions cut 0 bases from V and 2 bases from J, with 18 bases between. There are 18 residues in the CDR3. Germline V lookup: CDR1 SGHTA, CDR2 FQGNSA. The CDR3 coding sequence is TGTGCCAGCAGCTTAGCTGCGCCCTATGGGCAGCTCACAGATACGCAGTATTTT. Translation: CASSLAAPYGQLTDTQYF.